A selection of T cell receptor beta chains follows, all from one sample in a study of CD8+CD57+ T cells in acquired aplastic anemia. TCRdb redid the calling of the reads with MiXCR, one entry per CDR3 protein. The sample lists roughly 500,000 distinct CDR3 sequences; 25% to 40% were seen once. The specimen was sorted CD4+, CD8+, or CD8+CD57+ T cells (not recorded which) from PBMCs. These receptor sequences come from a human donor with aplastic anemia. Both conserved end residues are part of each CDR3. D genes are given only for firm matches. Size tells how often a clone was seen (once, few, many) or the class of an expanded clone, and some rows leave it out.

size	J	D	V	DNA	CDR3
NA	TRBJ1-2	NA	TRBV7-2	TGTGCCAGCAGCCACGACGACAGCTATGGCTACACCTTC	CASSHDDSYGYTF
many	TRBJ2-1	TRBD1	TRBV2	TGTGCCAGCAGTGAGCAGGGGGCTGACAATGAGCAGTTCTTC	CASSEQGADNEQFF
NA	TRBJ1-5	NA	TRBV20-1	TGCAGTGCTAGGGCTCCGGGCCCCAATCAGCCCCAGCATTTT	CSARAPGPNQPQHF
NA	TRBJ1-5	TRBD1	TRBV6-1	TGTGCCAGCAGAGCAACAGGGGCCGGCGATCAGCCCCAGCATTTT	CASRATGAGDQPQHF
NA	TRBJ1-2	TRBD1	TRBV19	TGTGCCAGTAGTATGGCAGGGGGCGTTATCTATGGCTACACCTTC	CASSMAGGVIYGYTF
few	TRBJ2-7	NA	TRBV2	TGTGCCACCAGTGATGCAGGATCTTACGAGCAGTACTTC	CATSDAGSYEQYF
NA	TRBJ2-7	TRBD2	TRBV20-1	TGCAGTGCGATAGCGGGAGGGCCCTCCTACGAGCAGTACTTC	CSAIAGGPSYEQYF
NA	TRBJ2-7	NA	TRBV5-5	TGTGCCAGCAGTACCACTATATATGGACGCAACTACGAGCAGTACTTC	CASSTTIYGRNYEQYF
few	TRBJ1-6	NA	TRBV10-2	TGTGCCAGCAGAGACACTTATAATTCACCCCTCCACTTT	CASRDTYNSPLHF
NA	TRBJ1-5	NA	TRBV20-1	TGCAGTGCTAGAGCGCCGGGGGGGCTAGGCAATCGGCCCCAGCATTTT	CSARAPGGLGNRPQHF
NA	TRBJ1-6	NA	TRBV28	TGTGCCAGCAGACACGCCCCAACCAAGGGTGGCAATTCACCCCTCCACTTT	CASRHAPTKGGNSPLHF
many	TRBJ1-2	TRBD1	TRBV6-1	TGTGCCGGTAAACAGGGGAGCCTAGGCTACACCTTC	CAGKQGSLGYTF
NA	TRBJ1-4	NA	TRBV4-3	TGCGCCAGCAGCCAAGATGCTGGCCGGAATGAAAAACTGTTTTTT	CASSQDAGRNEKLFF
NA	TRBJ1-1	TRBD1	TRBV9	TGTGCCAGCAGCGTAACTCAGACAGGGATGAACACTGAAGCTTTCTTT	CASSVTQTGMNTEAFF
NA	TRBJ1-2	NA	TRBV5-6	TGTGCCAGCAACACACCCAATTACGACAGAGACAACTATGGCCACACCTTC	CASNTPNYDRDNYGHTF
NA	TRBJ2-3	NA	TRBV5-1	TGCGCCAGCAGCTTGGGACCCCGAGGGGATACGCAGTATTTT	CASSLGPRGDTQYF
NA	TRBJ2-7	TRBD1	TRBV7-9	TGTGCCAGCAACTTAAGCAGGGGACAGGGAAGTGTTGAGCAGTACTTC	CASNLSRGQGSVEQYF